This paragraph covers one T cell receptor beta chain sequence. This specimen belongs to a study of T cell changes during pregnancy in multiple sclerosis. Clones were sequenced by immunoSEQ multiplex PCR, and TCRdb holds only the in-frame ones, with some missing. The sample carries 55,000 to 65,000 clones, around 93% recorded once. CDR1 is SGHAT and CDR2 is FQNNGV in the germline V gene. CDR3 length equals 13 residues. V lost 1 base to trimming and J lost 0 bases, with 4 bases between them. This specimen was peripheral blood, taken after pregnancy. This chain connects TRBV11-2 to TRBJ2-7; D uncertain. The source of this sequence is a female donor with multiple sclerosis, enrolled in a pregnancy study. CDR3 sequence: CASSLGASYEQYF. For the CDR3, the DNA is TGTGCCAGCAGCTTAGGGGCCTCCTACGAGCAGTACTTC.